Listed here is a single TCR beta chain. No antigen is known for it. Base qualities are not recorded, but no much larger clone differs from it by a single base. Ficoll-Paque density gradient centrifugation was used to isolate PBMCs. This sample is part of a study of T-cell memory formation after mild COVID-19 (dated by TCRdb to the early 2020s). For context, the study as a whole: TCR sequence clusters from the two donors were found to be largely donor specific. T-cell clones expanding and contracting after mild COVID-19 in two donors were tracked by longitudinal TCRalpha and TCRbeta repertoire sequencing. Two young, previously healthy adult volunteers, one female and one male, were included in the cohort. Paper-wide results and their limitations: Only a couple of mild cases were covered in the study, and larger cohorts including severe cases with pre-infection samples were considered necessary. Whether the second-wave clones peaking on day 37 were SARS-CoV-2 specific was not confirmed. Contracting CD4+ clones were located mainly in the CM and EM memory subsets, whereas CD8+ clones were found to be enriched in EMRA. Clones that contracted from day 15 to 85 showed balanced CD4/CD8 phenotypes, whereas a second wave of clones that expanded from day 15 to 37 leaned towards CD4+. Some responding clones were detected in pre-infection memory, suggesting pre-existing cross-reactive memory T cells joined the SARS-CoV-2 response.

The germline V gene gives CDR1 as SGHTA and CDR2 as FQGNSA. Compared with germline, V lacks 6 bases and J lacks 8 bases; bases without a gene match: 7. From the cysteine up to the phenylalanine, the CDR3 has a length of 14 residues. The retained sequence is limited to the CDR3, 42 bases, with the frame set at the first base. Sequencing used an Illumina NovaSeq 6000. TCRalpha and TCRbeta cDNA libraries were constructed by 5'RACE with constant-segment primers, with sample barcodes and unique molecular identifiers being introduced. Trizol reagent was used to extract RNA from every sample. Libraries were amplified in two PCR steps, with a second sample barcode and Illumina TruSeq adapters added in the second step. Sequencing of the libraries was done on an Illumina NovaSeq, producing 2 x 150 bp paired-end reads. The authors' analysis ran thus. Reads were demultiplexed and collapsed into UMI-guided consensus sequences with migec v1.2.7. Using mixcr v2.1.11, UMI consensuses were aligned to TRA and TRB V and J templates and then assembled into clonotypes. Expanded or contracted clonotypes were those called significant by both edgeR and NoisET, with noise models trained on biological replicates. For edgeR calls, the cutoffs were a false discovery rate-adjusted p below 0.01 and a log2 fold-change threshold of 1. As an exploratory analysis of dynamics, max-normalized trajectories of the 1000 most abundant clonotypes were examined by PCA with hierarchical clustering. The CD4 or CD8 phenotype of responding clones was assigned using the separately sequenced CD4+ and CD8+ repertoires. The public reads were reprocessed in TCRdb via fastp at Q25 and MiXCR, keeping in-frame beta chains. Identical CDR3 protein sequences are pooled into one entry, listed with their most common genes and DNA. The V and J calls come from TCRdb's annotation, not from the publication. This sample lists approximately 260,000 distinct CDR3 sequences; more than 15% were detected once. The leading ten clones occupy roughly 24% of the sample.

Recombination linked TRBV7-2 to TRBJ1-2; 12 bases in between match TRBD1. The source is a man younger than 30 who had mild COVID-19 (a few samples of this study predate the infection). The sample titles of this study are shuffled in the database, so cell type and time point are left out; the donor was told from shared clones. Sequencing was carried out using PBMCs or a T cell subset sorted from them (not recorded which). The sequenced DNA is TGTGCCAGCAGTCCGGGACAGGGGGCGCGAGGCTACACCTTC. Translated, it reads CASSPGQGARGYTF. The full variable domain, completed from the reference TRBV7-2 and TRBJ1-2 proteins outside the CDR3, reads GAGVSQSPSNKVTEKGKDVELRCDPISGHTALYWYRQSLGQGLEFLIYFQGNSAPDKSGLPSDRFSAERTGGSVSTLTIQRTQQEDSAVYLCASSPGQGARGYTFGSGTRLTVV.